This section outlines one T cell receptor (beta chain) sequence together with its context. The antigen is undetermined. The data derive from a study of blood T cells in healthy people across ages. Notes on the study in general: TCR beta diversity was tightly associated with the proportion of naive T cells. Estimates drawn from one million T cells were deemed to understate diversity.

PCR was performed a second time for about 6 to 11 cycles using a sample-barcoded 5' primer and a J-beta primer mix. A single record per CDR3 protein comes from TCRdb applying MiXCR to the 5' RACE reads. This table has roughly 1.4 million distinct CDR3 sequences, around 59% appearing once. V dropped 1 base and J dropped 7; count of bases not matched to a gene: 8. Germline V gene sequence: CDR1 SGHTA, CDR2 FQGNSA. The CDR3 totals 16 residues. J is TRBJ2-3 and V is TRBV7-2; 10 nucleotides line up with TRBD2. This TCR came from a man younger than 35 in good health. Specimen: blood. The DNA of the CDR3 is TGTGCCAGCAGCTTAGATAGAGCGGGGGGGCATAATACGCAGTATTTT. Encoded protein: CASSLDRAGGHNTQYF.